This TCR beta chain stems from a study of cytomegalovirus exposure and HLA in healthy donors. Trimming took 4 bases from V and 1 from J, leaving 11 bases between them. The germline CDR1 and CDR2 sequences are SNHLY and FYNNEI. This CDR3 contains 14 residues. Study-wide results and caveats: About 87% or about 30% of the time was how often most TCR beta V segments were productive, according to an earlier analysis.

Use of 60 Vbeta and 13 Jbeta primers characterized the PCR. Original analysis: In a later analysis, around 87 million unique TCR beta chains included roughly 11 million shared by two or more donors. Assay: immunoSEQ multiplex PCR; the TCRdb copy retains only in-frame clones and omits some. V and J calls and clone size are given by that table; D and trimming were obtained from the DNA. The sample consists of fewer than 200,000 clones, around 80% of them appearing once. A remark on this clone: The target antigen is unknown.

V gene TRBV2 combines with J gene TRBJ2-7; a weak D match, TRBD1 (6 bases). Sequenced: PBMCs. The clonotype comes from a man aged 40-49 years in good health and CMV-seronegative. The CDR3 protein is CASSGRDKSYEQYF. DNA of the CDR3: TGTGCCAGCAGTGGCCGGGACAAGTCCTACGAGCAGTACTTC.